The rows below give T cell receptor beta chains drawn from one sample of a study of human T cells and chemical hapten exposure. MiXCR, applied by TCRdb to the RACE reads, yields one record per CDR3 protein. The sample includes under 450,000 distinct CDR3 sequences, around 6% of them seen just once. The material sequenced was whole blood, taken in connection with sensitization to the hapten diphenylcyclopropenone (DPC). Every receptor here comes from a woman aged 18-29 years with alopecia areata. Some clones in this sample may be carry-over from other donors' samples. The CDR3 runs from the conserved cysteine through the conserved F or W. The D gene is left open where the match is weak. The size entry is marked missing in some rows and otherwise reads once, few, many or a size class.

j_call clone_size v_call d_call cdr3_aa cdr3_nt
TRBJ2-2 few TRBV14 NA CASSQGFRVHDGELFF TGTGCCAGCAGCCAAGGTTTTAGGGTTCATGACGGGGAGCTGTTTTTT
TRBJ2-7 few TRBV3-1 NA CASSQDSVDGYEQYF TGTGCCAGCAGCCAAGATAGCGTGGACGGATACGAGCAGTACTTC
TRBJ1-6 many TRBV4-1 NA CASSQDWASTNNSPLHF TGCGCCAGCAGCCAAGACTGGGCGTCAACAAATAATTCACCCCTCCACTTT
TRBJ2-3 once TRBV18 TRBD2 CASSPFLAGDVADTQYF TGTGCCAGCTCACCATTCCTAGCGGGGGACGTTGCAGATACGCAGTATTTT
TRBJ2-3 few TRBV10-3 NA CAISRQVTDTQYF TGTGCCATCAGTCGACAGGTCACAGATACGCAGTATTTT
TRBJ1-5 NA TRBV9 NA CASSVGFGGQPQHF TGTGCCAGCAGCGTAGGTTTCGGGGGGCAGCCCCAGCATTTT
TRBJ1-4 NA TRBV7-2 NA CASSPIGGGRHEKLFF TGTGCCAGCAGCCCCATAGGCGGGGGCCGACACGAAAAACTGTTTTTT
TRBJ2-3 NA TRBV10-3 NA CAISEGRGMSDTQYF TGTGCCATCAGTGAGGGGCGGGGTATGTCAGATACGCAGTATTTT
TRBJ1-5 once TRBV6-2/TRBV6-3 NA CASNPIRDQPQHF TGTGCCAGCAACCCAATCAGGGATCAGCCCCAGCATTTT
TRBJ1-5 NA TRBV2 NA CASSERAGDQPQHF TGTGCCAGCAGTGAGCGGGCCGGGGATCAGCCCCAGCATTTT
TRBJ1-2 NA TRBV5-1 TRBD1 CASSLGTGTIYGYTF TGCGCCAGCAGCTTAGGGACAGGGACCATCTATGGCTACACCTTC
TRBJ2-2 few TRBV7-6 NA CASSLAQMKQKNTGELFF TGTGCCAGCAGCTTAGCGCAAATGAAACAGAAGAACACCGGGGAGCTGTTTTTT
TRBJ2-2 many TRBV4-1 NA CASSQDSTGNTGELFF TGCGCCAGCAGCCAAGATTCGACAGGGAACACCGGGGAGCTGTTTTTT
TRBJ2-1 many TRBV12-3/TRBV12-4 NA CASTSYNEQFF TGTGCCAGCACGTCCTACAATGAGCAGTTCTTC
TRBJ2-7 few TRBV7-9 NA CASSPGDPAIYEQYF TGTGCCAGCAGCCCCGGGGATCCAGCAATATACGAGCAGTACTTC
TRBJ2-7 few TRBV12-3/TRBV12-4 TRBD1 CASLDRVGYEQYF TGTGCCAGCCTAGACAGGGTGGGTTACGAGCAGTACTTC
TRBJ2-7 NA TRBV20-1 NA CSASSPGINEQYF TGCAGTGCTAGCTCGCCGGGGATCAACGAGCAGTACTTC